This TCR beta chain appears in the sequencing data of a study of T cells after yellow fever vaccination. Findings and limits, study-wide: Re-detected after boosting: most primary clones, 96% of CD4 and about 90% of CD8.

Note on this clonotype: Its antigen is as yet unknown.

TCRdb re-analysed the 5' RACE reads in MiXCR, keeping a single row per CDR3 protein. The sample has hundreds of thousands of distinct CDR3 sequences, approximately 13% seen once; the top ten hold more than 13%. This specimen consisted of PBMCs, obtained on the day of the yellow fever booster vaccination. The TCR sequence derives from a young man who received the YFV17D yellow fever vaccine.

The chain's CDR3 is CASSYGTGHQPQHF. The CDR3 coding sequence is TGTGCCAGCAGCTACGGGACAGGGCACCAGCCCCAGCATTTT. The V gene is TRBV7-9, the J gene TRBJ1-5; 9 bases line up with TRBD1. This CDR3 comprises 14 residues. Germline CDR1 reads SEHNR; CDR2 reads FQNEAQ (reference sequence). The V gene end was trimmed by 4 bases and the J gene end by 7 bases; junction bases not matched to a gene: 5. Using reference TRBV7-9 and TRBJ1-5 for the parts outside the CDR3, the full variable domain is DTGVSQNPRHKITKRGQNVTFRCDPISEHNRLYWYRQTLGQGPEFLTYFQNEAQLEKSRLLSDRFSAERPKGSFSTLEIQRTEQGDSAMYLCASSYGTGHQPQHFGDGTRLSIL.